These 30 T cell receptor beta chains share one sample of origin, sequenced in a study of T cell changes during pregnancy in multiple sclerosis. Produced via immunoSEQ multiplex PCR; TCRdb's table is partial and in-frame only. Here the sample spans 100,000 or so clones, around nine tenths being singletons. The sequenced sample was peripheral blood, obtained in the second trimester of pregnancy. The receptors shown here come from a female donor with multiple sclerosis, enrolled in a pregnancy study.

The rearrangement joins TRBV30 to TRBJ1-2; no definite D call. There are 10 residues in the CDR3. Germline CDR1 reads GTSNPN; CDR2 reads SVGIG (reference sequence). Trimming took 5 bases from V and 6 from J, leaving 7 bases between them. The CDR3, as DNA: TGTGCCTGGGCAGGAAATGGCTACACCTTC. Amino acid sequence: CAWAGNGYTF.

This chain connects TRBV6-5 to TRBJ1-1; D is ambiguous. Per germline, CDR1 MNHEY and CDR2 SVGAGI. The CDR3 is 13 amino acids. Trimming took off 6 bases at V and 3 bases at J, with 11 bases between the two ends. The DNA for the CDR3 is TGTGCCAGCAGCCTCGGGGTGGACACTGAAGCTTTCTTT. Amino acid sequence: CASSLGVDTEAFF.

The chain joins TRBV29-1 to TRBJ2-1; D call uncertain. Trimming removed 4 bases at V and 0 bases at J, with 10 bases between. Germline loops: CDR1 SQVTM, CDR2 ANQGSEA. This CDR3 contains 14 residues. The CDR3 loop is CSVAGGSSYNEQFF. CDR3 bases: TGCAGCGTTGCGGGTGGAAGCTCCTACAATGAGCAGTTCTTC.

The rearrangement joins TRBV14 to TRBJ2-1; maybe TRBD2 (6 bases). The CDR3 is 16 amino acids. Germline V gene lookup returns CDR1 SGHDN and CDR2 FVKESK. The V end was cut by 0 bases, the J end by 6 bases, with 15 bases between. In DNA form, the CDR3 reads TGTGCCAGCAGCCAAGATCGTTTACTAGCTGGCAATGAGCAGTTCTTC. Translated, it gives CASSQDRLLAGNEQFF.

This rearrangement joins TRBV7-3 to TRBJ1-1; 7 bases map to TRBD1. The CDR3 consists of 13 residues. V dropped 5 bases and J dropped 3; count of bases not matched to a gene: 3. Germline CDR1 reads SGHTA; CDR2 reads FQGTGA. The CDR3 region has the DNA TGTGCCAGCAGCCACGACAGGGACACTGAAGCTTTCTTT. Protein: CASSHDRDTEAFF.

This chain uses TRBV19 with TRBJ2-1, with D perhaps matching TRBD2 (5 bases). The CDR3 spans 14 residues. The V end was cut by 5 bases, the J end by 4 bases, with 12 bases between. Germline V lookup: CDR1 LNHDA, CDR2 SQIVND (reference sequence). The CDR3 sequence: CASSFRLFYNEQFF. The CDR3 DNA is TGTGCCAGTAGTTTTCGACTATTTTACAATGAGCAGTTCTTC. The full variable domain, in which reference TRBV19 and TRBJ2-1 provide the parts outside the CDR3, is DGGITQSPKYLFRKEGQNVTLSCEQNLNHDAMYWYRQDPGQGLRLIYYSQIVNDFQKGDIAEGYSVSREKKESFPLTVTSAQKNPTAFYLCASSFRLFYNEQFFGPGTRLTVL.

The sample holds a few counts of this clone. The rearrangement uses TRBV6-5 and TRBJ1-2; 8 bases line up with TRBD1. The trim removed 5 bases at V and 4 bases at J, leaving 6 bases unmatched. The length of the CDR3 is 14 residues. CDR1 is MNHEY and CDR2 is SVGAGI in the germline V gene. CDR3 residues: CASSQGALGYGYTF. The CDR3, as DNA: TGTGCCAGCAGTCAGGGGGCATTGGGCTATGGCTACACCTTC.

The chain carries TRBV7-2 and TRBJ1-2; 7 bases agree with TRBD1. Germline V CDR1 and CDR2: SGHTA, FQGNSA. The CDR3 covers 14 residues. The V and J ends lost 5 bases and 5 bases, in that order; junction bases with no gene match: 8. CDR3 region: CASSERQGLYGYTF. The CDR3, as DNA: TGTGCCAGCAGCGAGCGACAGGGTCTATATGGCTACACCTTC.

The chain is built from TRBV29-1 and TRBJ2-1; 7 bases fit TRBD2. V lost 2 bases and J lost 8; bases outside the gene matches: 9. The germline V gene encodes CDR1 SQVTM and CDR2 ANQGSEA. There are 14 residues in the CDR3. CDR3 loop: CSVEPSGKNYEQFF. In DNA form, the CDR3 reads TGCAGCGTTGAACCCAGCGGGAAGAACTATGAGCAGTTCTTC.

The gene calls are TRBV29-1 and TRBJ2-3; D not resolved. From germline, CDR1 is SQVTM and CDR2 ANQGSEA. The CDR3 extends over 13 amino acids. V was trimmed by 4 bases and J by 2 bases, leaving 10 bases between them. The CDR3 here is CSVGGTTTDTQYF. The CDR3 bases are TGCAGCGTTGGCGGAACCACCACAGATACGCAGTATTTT.

This sequence joins TRBV6-1 and TRBJ2-7, with D possibly TRBD2 on 5 matching bases. The V end was cut by 7 bases, the J end by 2 bases, with 15 bases between. The CDR3 sequence is 14 residues long. The germline CDR1 and CDR2 sequences are MNHNS and SASEGT. CDR3 nucleotide sequence: TGTGCCAGCACCGAGCCCCGGGGAACCTACGAGCAGTACTTC. Translated: CASTEPRGTYEQYF.

This sequence joins TRBV7-3 and TRBJ2-3; D uncertain. With 0 bases removed from V and 4 bases from J, the gap between germline ends came to 11 bases. The CDR3 is 15 residues long. Germline V gene sequence: CDR1 SGHTA, CDR2 FQGTGA. The CDR3 loop is CASSLTTSEADTQYF. As DNA, the CDR3 is TGTGCCAGCAGCTTAACAACCAGCGAGGCAGATACGCAGTATTTT. The whole variable domain, remainder taken from reference TRBV7-3 and TRBJ2-3, is GAGVSQTPSNKVTEKGKYVELRCDPISGHTALYWYRQSLGQGPEFLIYFQGTGAADDSGLPNDRFFAVRPEGSVSTLKIQRTERGDSAVYLCASSLTTSEADTQYFGPGTRLTVL.

This chain uses TRBV5-1 with TRBJ2-1; D gene ambiguous. Germline CDR1 SGHRS, CDR2 YFSETQ. This CDR3 has 16 residues. V lost 0 bases and J lost 6, with 16 bases in between. CDR3 sequence reads: CASSLVTPSTINEQFF. CDR3 nucleotides: TGCGCCAGCAGCTTGGTCACTCCCTCAACCATCAATGAGCAGTTCTTC.

CDR3 sequence: CASSSAPGQRYYGYTF. The CDR3 DNA reads as TGTGCCAGCAGCTCGGCACCGGGACAGAGATACTATGGCTACACCTTC. This chain uses TRBV7-9 with TRBJ1-2; 7 bases fit TRBD1. This CDR3 spans 16 amino acids. Germline CDR1 SEHNR, CDR2 FQNEAQ (reference sequence). V shed 4 bases, J shed 3 bases, and the junction held 11 bases outside the gene matches.

The CDR3 reads CASSRTSPNMGATNEKLFF. The CDR3 bases are TGCGCCAGCAGCCGCACGTCGCCAAATATGGGAGCAACTAATGAAAAACTGTTTTTT. The V call is TRBV5-1, the J call TRBJ1-4; unclear D gene. V was clipped by 4 bases and J by 0 bases, with 22 bases between them. This CDR3 has 19 residues. CDR1 and CDR2 (germline): SGHRS, YFSETQ.

The rearrangement uses TRBV2 and TRBJ1-1; no firm D call. Per germline, CDR1 SNHLY and CDR2 FYNNEI. The CDR3 runs 13 residues. V lost 6 bases and J 5 bases, leaving 13 bases between the germline ends. CDR3 bases: TGTGCCAGCAGGGCCGAGAGGAGTACTGAAGCTTTCTTT. Amino acids: CASRAERSTEAFF.

The V and J genes are TRBV6-5 and TRBJ1-1, with a weak D call TRBD1 (6 bases). Germline CDR1 reads MNHEY; CDR2 reads SVGAGI. Between the trimmed V and J ends, which lost 5 bases and 5 bases, there was a span of 18 bases. The CDR3 is 15 amino acids. The CDR3 region has the DNA TGTGCCAGCAGTCCCCCCGGGACATCGAGGACTGAAGCTTTCTTT. Encoded protein: CASSPPGTSRTEAFF.

The chain joins TRBV2 to TRBJ1-1; the D gene is possibly TRBD1 (6 bases). With 2 bases removed from V and 1 base from J, the gap between germline ends came to 8 bases. Per the germline V gene, CDR1 is SNHLY and CDR2 is FYNNEI. This CDR3 is 14 amino acids long. The CDR3 nucleotides read TGTGCCAGCAGTGAAATACAGGGGAACACTGAAGCTTTCTTT. Amino acid sequence: CASSEIQGNTEAFF.

The chain is built from TRBV5-1 and TRBJ2-7, with 9 bases aligning to TRBD1. Germline CDR1 reads SGHRS; CDR2 reads YFSETQ. The CDR3 covers 14 residues. The V segment lost 1 base and the J segment 2 bases; nucleotides outside the gene matches: 1. CDR3 DNA: TGCGCCAGCAGCTTGTGGACAGGGGCCTACGAGCAGTACTTC. It encodes CASSLWTGAYEQYF.

The gene calls are TRBV5-6 and TRBJ1-3; 7 bases fit TRBD1. J lost 4 bases, V lost 4 bases, and 8 bases had no gene match. The CDR3 has 15 amino acids. Germline V gene data show CDR1 as SGHDT and CDR2 as YYEEEE. The CDR3 bases are TGTGCCAGCAGCCGCCGACAGGGAGGAGGAAACACCATATATTTT. Protein: CASSRRQGGGNTIYF.

The chain couples TRBV7-2 to TRBJ2-7; TRBD1 agrees at 8 bases. The CDR3 is 15 amino acids. Looked up from germline, CDR1 is SGHTA and CDR2 is FQGNSA. The V gene end was trimmed by 6 bases and the J gene end by 2 bases; junction bases not matched to a gene: 9. The CDR3, as DNA: TGTGCCAGCAGTTATGACAGGGGTTTTGCCTACGAGCAGTACTTC. It is translated as CASSYDRGFAYEQYF.

This clone turned up a few times. The chain uses TRBV6-6 and TRBJ1-5; D remains ambiguous. The CDR3 runs 13 residues. Germline values: CDR1 MNHNY, CDR2 SVGAGI (reference sequence). V was pared by 4 bases and J by 3 bases, with 7 bases between. In DNA, the CDR3 is TGTGCCAGCAGTTCTCGGGACAATCAGCCCCAGCATTTT. Protein sequence: CASSSRDNQPQHF.

The V and J genes are TRBV5-6 and TRBJ1-1, with a tentative D call TRBD1 (6 bases). Germline CDR1 reads SGHDT; CDR2 reads YYEEEE. With 0 bases removed from V and 0 bases from J, the gap between germline ends came to 9 bases. This CDR3 has 15 residues. CDR3 in DNA: TGTGCCAGCAGCTTGGTGGGACACATGAACACTGAAGCTTTCTTT. It is translated as CASSLVGHMNTEAFF.

J is TRBJ1-1 and V is TRBV30, with D maybe TRBD1 (6 bases). The CDR3 consists of 13 residues. V lost 1 base and J lost 3, with 9 bases in between. From germline, CDR1 is GTSNPN and CDR2 SVGIG (reference sequence). This CDR3 is CAWSDRVDTEAFF. Written as DNA, the CDR3 is TGTGCCTGGAGTGACAGGGTGGACACTGAAGCTTTCTTT.

The sample holds a few counts of this clone. The chain couples TRBV19 to TRBJ1-1; possibly TRBD1 for D (5 bases). Trimming removed 6 bases at V and 0 bases at J, with 11 bases between. The germline gives CDR1 LNHDA, CDR2 SQIVND (reference sequence). The CDR3 is 14 residues long. The CDR3 DNA follows: TGTGCCAGTAGCAACAGGTTGATGAACACTGAAGCTTTCTTT. It translates to CASSNRLMNTEAFF.

The chain joins TRBV30 to TRBJ1-2, with D perhaps TRBD1 (6 bases). Trimming took 2 bases from V and 0 from J, leaving 13 bases between them. This CDR3 is built from 15 residues. Per the germline V gene, CDR1 is GTSNPN and CDR2 is SVGIG (reference sequence). In nucleotides, the CDR3 is TGTGCCTGGAGTCACAGGGCCTTCTCTAACTATGGCTACACCTTC. Translation: CAWSHRAFSNYGYTF.

For the CDR3, the DNA is TGTGCCATCAGTGAGTCGGGGCAGGGGAGCTATGGCTACACCTTC. Residues: CAISESGQGSYGYTF. The V gene is TRBV10-3, the J gene TRBJ1-2; TRBD1 is a possible D gene (6 bases). The germline CDR1 and CDR2 sequences are ENHRY and SYGVKD. The CDR3 runs 15 residues. Trimming took off 0 bases at V and 4 bases at J, with 12 bases between the two ends.

As DNA, the CDR3 is TGTGCCAGCAGTCCTCTATCCGGCCCCCAGCGGAATCAGCCCCAGCATTTT. It is translated as CASSPLSGPQRNQPQHF. The chain employs TRBV27 and TRBJ1-5; no reliable D call. Deletions cut 5 bases from V and 4 bases from J, with 21 bases between. Germline-derived CDR1 and CDR2 are MNHEY and SMNVEV (reference sequence). The CDR3 has 17 amino acids.

The rearrangement links TRBV7-9 to TRBJ2-1; D might be TRBD1 (5 bases). Germline values: CDR1 SEHNR, CDR2 FQNEAQ (reference sequence). The CDR3 consists of 14 residues. The V gene lost 3 bases and the J gene lost 6 bases, with 12 bases spanning the gap. The CDR3 loop reads CASSFLGVGNEQFF. In nucleotides, the CDR3 is TGTGCCAGCAGCTTTTTAGGGGTGGGCAATGAGCAGTTCTTC.

This clone has just a few counts. The chain is built from TRBV19 and TRBJ2-7; 7 positions agree with TRBD1. Germline V gene sequence: CDR1 LNHDA, CDR2 SQIVND (reference sequence). Trimming cost V 4 bases and J 1 base; bases outside gene matches: 7. CDR3 size: 15 residues. This CDR3 is CASSRRPGQSYEQYF. The CDR3 DNA follows: TGTGCCAGTAGTAGGAGGCCGGGACAGTCCTACGAGCAGTACTTC.